The rows below give T cell receptor beta chains drawn from one sample of a study of blood T cell repertoires in COVID-19. Produced via immunoSEQ multiplex PCR; TCRdb's table is partial and in-frame only. The table records some 220,000 clones, 70% to 90% of them present only once. Sequencing was performed on PBMCs or T cells enriched from blood (not recorded which). These receptors were taken from a woman in her 50s in a cohort exposed to, infected with or recovered from COVID-19 (not recorded which). CDR3s include the opening cysteine and the closing phenylalanine or tryptophan. Fields, in order: D gene, clone size, V gene, J gene, CDR3 DNA, CDR3 protein. The D gene is left open where the match is weak. The size entry is marked missing in some rows and otherwise reads once, few, many or a size class.

NA,NA,TRBV11-3,TRBJ2-2,TGTGCCAGCAGCCTCCACACCGGGGAGCTGTTTTTT,CASSLHTGELFF
NA,NA,TRBV9,TRBJ1-5,TGTGCCAGTAATTGGGGGGATAGCAATCAGCCCCAGCATTTT,CASNWGDSNQPQHF
NA,NA,TRBV4-3,TRBJ1-2,TGCGCCAGCAGCCAAGATCTTTCAAGCCCGATAAACTATGGCTACACCTTC,CASSQDLSSPINYGYTF
NA,once,TRBV28,TRBJ2-1,TGTGCCAGCAGTTCCAGCGCTCTCTCCTACAATGAGCAGTTCTTC,CASSSSALSYNEQFF
NA,NA,TRBV4-2,TRBJ2-5,TGTGCCAGCAGCCAGGGACAATCAGAAGGGGAGACCCAGTACTTC,CASSQGQSEGETQYF
NA,NA,TRBV19,TRBJ1-5,TGTGCCAGTAGTATATCCGGGACTTATAGCAATCAGCCCCAGCATTTT,CASSISGTYSNQPQHF
NA,NA,TRBV7-9,TRBJ2-3,TGTGCCAGCAGCCTCACGGGATCAGATACGCAGTATTTT,CASSLTGSDTQYF
TRBD2,NA,TRBV6-1,TRBJ2-3,TGTGCCAGCAGTGAAAGACTAGCGCCAATCACAGATACGCAGTATTTT,CASSERLAPITDTQYF
NA,NA,TRBV2,TRBJ2-1,TGTGCCAGCAGTGAGGGCGGGGCAAGCTCCTACAATGAGCAGTTCTTC,CASSEGGASSYNEQFF
NA,once,TRBV27,TRBJ1-6,TGTGCCAGCAGTTTAGTTGGCAATTCACCCCTCCACTTT,CASSLVGNSPLHF
NA,NA,TRBV7-2,TRBJ2-5,TGTGCCAGCAGCTTCGACAAAAAAGAGACCCAGTACTTC,CASSFDKKETQYF
TRBD1,NA,TRBV9,TRBJ1-6,TGTGCCAGCAGCAGGGACAGGAGGGGTTCACCCCTCCACTTT,CASSRDRRGSPLHF
NA,NA,TRBV9,TRBJ1-1,TGTGCCAGCAGCGTAGATGGGGGGTATACTGAAGCTTTCTTT,CASSVDGGYTEAFF
TRBD1,NA,TRBV9,TRBJ1-5,TGTGCCAGCATCCACAGGGGAGGCAATCAGCCCCAGCATTTT,CASIHRGGNQPQHF
TRBD1,NA,TRBV5-4,TRBJ2-7,TGTGCCAGCAGCTTCGGCCCCTCGGGACAGGGGGTTTCCTACGAGCAGTACTTC,CASSFGPSGQGVSYEQYF
TRBD1,once,TRBV28,TRBJ1-5,TGTGCCAGCAGGGTTCCGGGACAGAGCAATCAGCCCCAGCATTTT,CASRVPGQSNQPQHF
TRBD1,NA,TRBV2,TRBJ1-2,TGTGCCAGCAGTCCTCAGGGGGCGCAGGGCTATGGCTACACCTTC,CASSPQGAQGYGYTF
NA,NA,TRBV10-2,TRBJ2-7,TGCGCCAGCAGTGAGTCAGGGGGACCCACGTACCCCTACGAGCAGTACTTC,CASSESGGPTYPYEQYF
NA,NA,TRBV7-2,TRBJ2-1,TGTGCCAGCTCAGTAGTAGGTATCGGGGAGCAGTTCTTC,CASSVVGIGEQFF
TRBD2,NA,TRBV11-3,TRBJ2-7,TGTGCCAGCAGCTCAACAGGGACTAGCGAGCAGTACTTC,CASSSTGTSEQYF
TRBD1,NA,TRBV29-1,TRBJ1-1,TGCAGCGTTGTCTTCTGGACAGGTTTGAACACTGAAGCTTTCTTT,CSVVFWTGLNTEAFF
NA,NA,TRBV18,TRBJ1-4,TGTGCCAGCTCACCTTCCAGGATTAATGAAAAACTGTTTTTT,CASSPSRINEKLFF
NA,NA,TRBV30,TRBJ1-5,TGTGCCTGGAGTGTACAGAGCAATCAGCCCCAGCATTTT,CAWSVQSNQPQHF
TRBD2,NA,TRBV5-6,TRBJ2-1,TGTGCCAGCAGCCGACTAGCGGGGGGCCTACCCTACAATGAGCAGTTCTTC,CASSRLAGGLPYNEQFF
NA,once,TRBV30,TRBJ1-2,TGTGCCTGGAGTGACAACCGTGGCTACACCTTC,CAWSDNRGYTF
NA,NA,TRBV9,TRBJ2-5,TGTGCCAGCAGCGTAGGTCAGGGCGCCGTTCCAGAGACCCAGTACTTC,CASSVGQGAVPETQYF
TRBD1,NA,TRBV7-3,TRBJ2-2,TGTGCCAGCAGGGCCGGACAGGCCACCGGGGAGCTGTTTTTT,CASRAGQATGELFF
NA,once,TRBV9,TRBJ2-3,TGTGCCAGCAGCGTAACCCTAGAGACCACAGATACGCAGTATTTT,CASSVTLETTDTQYF
TRBD1,once,TRBV29-1,TRBJ1-6,TGCAGCGTTGCCGACAGGGGAGTCGATTCACCCCTCCACTTT,CSVADRGVDSPLHF
TRBD1,NA,TRBV6-5,TRBJ1-2,TGTGCCAGCAGTTACACGGGACAGAACTATGGCTACACCTTC,CASSYTGQNYGYTF
NA,NA,TRBV3-1/TRBV3-2,TRBJ2-1,TGTGCCAGCAGCCTACTATCCAAGTCCTACAATGAGCAGTTCTTC,CASSLLSKSYNEQFF
NA,NA,TRBV28,TRBJ1-6,TGTGCCAGCAGTTCCCCGGGGGAGGGCTCCTATAATTCACCCCTCCACTTT,CASSSPGEGSYNSPLHF
NA,NA,TRBV7-9,TRBJ2-7,TGTGCCAGCAGCTGGCAGTCCCACGAGCAGTACTTC,CASSWQSHEQYF
NA,few,TRBV27,TRBJ1-1,TGTGCCAGCAGTTTATGGGCCGGGAACACTGAAGCTTTCTTT,CASSLWAGNTEAFF
NA,once,TRBV19,TRBJ1-4,TGTGCCAGTAGTAAGCGGGCGTTCGCTGAAAAACTGTTTTTT,CASSKRAFAEKLFF
TRBD1,NA,TRBV10-3,TRBJ1-1,TGTGCCATCAGTGGCCCGGGACAGGGGATCACTGAAGCTTTCTTT,CAISGPGQGITEAFF
TRBD1,NA,TRBV11-3,TRBJ1-1,TGTGCCAGCAGCTTAGAGCGGACAGGTGAAGCTTTCTTT,CASSLERTGEAFF
NA,NA,TRBV5-4,TRBJ1-5,TGTGCCAGCAGCCTGGGGCCAGAAAAACAGCCCCAGCATTTT,CASSLGPEKQPQHF
TRBD1,NA,TRBV10-3,TRBJ1-2,TGTGCCATCAGTGACGACAGGGGAGGCTATGGCTACACCTTC,CAISDDRGGYGYTF
NA,NA,TRBV20-1,TRBJ2-7,TGCAGTGCTAGTGGGATACAGGGCTCCTACGAGCAGTACTTC,CSASGIQGSYEQYF
NA,NA,TRBV3-1/TRBV3-2,TRBJ2-5,TGTGCCAGCTTTAAAAACGGCGGTGACCCCCAAGAGACCCAGTACTTC,CASFKNGGDPQETQYF
TRBD1,NA,TRBV27,TRBJ1-2,TGTGCCAGCAGCCCTAGGGGGCAGGGGGCTGGCTACACCTTC,CASSPRGQGAGYTF
NA,NA,TRBV12-3/TRBV12-4,TRBJ1-4,TGTGCCAGCAGTTTGCGTAATGAAAAACTGTTTTTT,CASSLRNEKLFF
NA,NA,TRBV5-6,TRBJ1-1,TGTGCCAGCAGCTTGGGTCCGGTGAGCACTGAAGCTTTCTTT,CASSLGPVSTEAFF